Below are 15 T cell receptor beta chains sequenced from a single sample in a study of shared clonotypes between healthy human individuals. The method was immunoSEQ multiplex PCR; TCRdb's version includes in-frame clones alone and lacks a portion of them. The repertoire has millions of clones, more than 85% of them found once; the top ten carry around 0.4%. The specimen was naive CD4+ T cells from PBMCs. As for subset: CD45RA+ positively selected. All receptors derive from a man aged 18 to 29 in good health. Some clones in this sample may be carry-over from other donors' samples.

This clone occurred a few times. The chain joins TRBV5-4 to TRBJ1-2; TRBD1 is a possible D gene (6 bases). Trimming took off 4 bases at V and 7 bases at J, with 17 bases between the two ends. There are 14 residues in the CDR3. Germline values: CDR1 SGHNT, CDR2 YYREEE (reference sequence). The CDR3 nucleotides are TGTGCCAGCAGCCCCGTGTTACAGGGAGCTGGCTACACCTTC. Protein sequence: CASSPVLQGAGYTF.

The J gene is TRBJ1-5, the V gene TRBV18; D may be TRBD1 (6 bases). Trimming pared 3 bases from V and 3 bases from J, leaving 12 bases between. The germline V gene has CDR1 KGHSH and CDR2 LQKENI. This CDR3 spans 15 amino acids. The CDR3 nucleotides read TGTGCCAGCTCACCGATGCACAGGGACAATCAGCCCCAGCATTTT. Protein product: CASSPMHRDNQPQHF.

The CDR3 here is CASSQASGWSSYEQYF. The DNA for the CDR3 is TGTGCCAGCAGCCAAGCCAGCGGGTGGAGCTCCTACGAGCAGTACTTC. This chain uses TRBV6-6 with TRBJ2-7, with D perhaps TRBD2 (6 bases). With 6 bases removed from V and 0 bases from J, the gap between germline ends came to 18 bases. In germline, CDR1 is MNHNY, CDR2 SVGAGI (reference sequence). This CDR3 spans 16 amino acids.

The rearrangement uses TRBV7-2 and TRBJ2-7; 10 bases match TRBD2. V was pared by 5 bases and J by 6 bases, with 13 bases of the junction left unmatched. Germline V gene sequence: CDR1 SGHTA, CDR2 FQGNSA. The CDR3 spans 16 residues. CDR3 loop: CASSPTAGGPVGEQYF. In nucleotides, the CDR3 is TGTGCCAGCAGCCCGACAGCGGGAGGGCCGGTAGGCGAGCAGTACTTC.

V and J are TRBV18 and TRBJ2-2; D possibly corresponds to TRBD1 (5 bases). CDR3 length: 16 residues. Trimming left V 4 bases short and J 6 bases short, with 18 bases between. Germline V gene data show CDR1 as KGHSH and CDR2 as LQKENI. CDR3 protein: CASSLTTQGISGELFF. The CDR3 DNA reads TGTGCCAGCTCACTTACCACCCAGGGAATCTCCGGGGAGCTGTTTTTT.

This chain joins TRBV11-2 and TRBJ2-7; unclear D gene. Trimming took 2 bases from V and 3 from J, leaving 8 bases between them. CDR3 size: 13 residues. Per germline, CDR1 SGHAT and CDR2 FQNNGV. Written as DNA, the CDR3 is TGTGCCAGCAGCTTAAAGGCCATCTACGAGCAGTACTTC. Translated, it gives CASSLKAIYEQYF. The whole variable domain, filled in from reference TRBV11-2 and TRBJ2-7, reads EAGVAQSPRYKIIEKRQSVAFWCNPISGHATLYWYQQILGQGPKLLIQFQNNGVVDDSQLPKDRFSAERLKGVDSTLKIQPAKLEDSAVYLCASSLKAIYEQYFGPGTRLTVT.

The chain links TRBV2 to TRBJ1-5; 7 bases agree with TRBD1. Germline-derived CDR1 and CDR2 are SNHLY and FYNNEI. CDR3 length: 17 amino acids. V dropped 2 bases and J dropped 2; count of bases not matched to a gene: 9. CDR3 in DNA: TGTGCCAGCAGTGAAAGGAAAGGGGGCGCAGGCAATCAGCCCCAGCATTTT. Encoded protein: CASSERKGGAGNQPQHF.

Here the CDR3 DNA reads TGTGCCACCAGCAGAAAGCGGGAGTATAACAATGAGCAGTTCTTC. Translated: CATSRKREYNNEQFF. This rearrangement joins TRBV15 to TRBJ2-1, with TRBD2 matching 8 bases. Germline CDR1 reads LNHNV; CDR2 reads YYDKDF (reference sequence). CDR3 length: 15 amino acids. The J segment lost 5 bases and the V segment lost 2 bases, leaving 5 bases of the junction unmatched.

The CDR3 DNA sequence: TGTGCCAGCAGTGCCCTTTTTATAGGCTATGGCTACACCTTC. Its protein is CASSALFIGYGYTF. V is TRBV27 and J is TRBJ1-2; D unresolved. V was clipped by 5 bases and J by 4 bases, with 14 bases between them. The CDR3 is 14 amino acids. The V gene's germline CDR1 is MNHEY and CDR2 SMNVEV (reference sequence).

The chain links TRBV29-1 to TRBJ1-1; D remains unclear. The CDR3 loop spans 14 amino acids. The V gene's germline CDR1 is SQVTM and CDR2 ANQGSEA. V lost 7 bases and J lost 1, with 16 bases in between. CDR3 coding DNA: TGCAGCGCCTACCTATATACAGCGAACACTGAAGCTTTCTTT. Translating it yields CSAYLYTANTEAFF.

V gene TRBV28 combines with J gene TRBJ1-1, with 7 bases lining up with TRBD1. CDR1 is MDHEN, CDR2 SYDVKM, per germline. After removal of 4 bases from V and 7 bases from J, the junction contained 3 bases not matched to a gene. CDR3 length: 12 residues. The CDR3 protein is CASSSGTVEAFF. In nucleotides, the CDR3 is TGTGCCAGCAGTTCTGGGACAGTTGAAGCTTTCTTT.

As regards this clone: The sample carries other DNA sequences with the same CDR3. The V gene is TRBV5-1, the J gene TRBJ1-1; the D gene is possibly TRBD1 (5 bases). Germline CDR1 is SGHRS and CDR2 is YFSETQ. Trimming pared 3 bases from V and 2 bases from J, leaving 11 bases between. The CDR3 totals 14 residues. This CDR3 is CASSSSTANTEAFF. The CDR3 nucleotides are TGCGCCAGCAGCTCATCGACAGCCAACACTGAAGCTTTCTTT.

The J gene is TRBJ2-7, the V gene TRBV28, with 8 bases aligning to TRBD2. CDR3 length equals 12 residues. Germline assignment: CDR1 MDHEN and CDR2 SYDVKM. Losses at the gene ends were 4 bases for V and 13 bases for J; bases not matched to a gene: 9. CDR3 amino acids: CASSSEGGRNYF. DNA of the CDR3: TGTGCCAGCAGTTCTGAGGGCGGGAGGAACTACTTC.

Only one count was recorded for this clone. CDR3 sequence (DNA): TGTGCCATCAGCGAAAGACAGGGAACTAACTATGGCTACACCTTC. Amino acids: CAISERQGTNYGYTF. The rearrangement joins TRBV10-3 to TRBJ1-2, with 7 positions matching TRBD1. V lost 6 bases to trimming and J lost 0 bases; unmatched junction nucleotides: 7. The CDR3 consists of 15 residues. The germline V gene encodes CDR1 ENHRY and CDR2 SYGVKD.

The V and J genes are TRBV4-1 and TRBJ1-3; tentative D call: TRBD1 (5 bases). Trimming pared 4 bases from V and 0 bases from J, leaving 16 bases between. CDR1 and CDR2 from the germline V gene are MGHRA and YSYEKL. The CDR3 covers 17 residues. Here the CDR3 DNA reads TGCGCCAGCAGCCCCTATACGGGACTCAACTCTGGAAACACCATATATTTT. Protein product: CASSPYTGLNSGNTIYF.